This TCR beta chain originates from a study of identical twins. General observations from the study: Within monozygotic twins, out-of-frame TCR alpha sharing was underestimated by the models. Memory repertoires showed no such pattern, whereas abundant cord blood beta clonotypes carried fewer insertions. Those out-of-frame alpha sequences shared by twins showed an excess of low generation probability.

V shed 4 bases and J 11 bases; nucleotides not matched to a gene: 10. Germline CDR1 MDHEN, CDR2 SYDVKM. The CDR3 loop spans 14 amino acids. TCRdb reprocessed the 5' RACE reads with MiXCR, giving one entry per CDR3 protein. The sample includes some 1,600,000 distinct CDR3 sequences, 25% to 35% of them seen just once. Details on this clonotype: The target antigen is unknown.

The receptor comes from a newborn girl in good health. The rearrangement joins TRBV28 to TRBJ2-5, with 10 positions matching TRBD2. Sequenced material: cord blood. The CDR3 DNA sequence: TGTGCCAGCAGTTCGGCTAGCGGGAGCAATGAGCAGTACTTC. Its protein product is CASSSASGSNEQYF.